Listed below are T cell receptor beta chains from one sample, sequenced in a study of T-cell reconstitution after alpha-beta-depleted transplantation in children. TCRdb analysed the PCR reads with MiXCR anew, one entry per CDR3 protein. The sample contains under 750,000 distinct CDR3 sequences, 20% to 25% of which appear only once. Here the sequenced sample was PBMCs, mostly from graft donor cells, taken 360 days after TCRalphabeta/CD19-depleted stem cell transplant. The origin of the receptors is a boy under two years old who had a stem cell transplant for acute myeloid leukemia, so the T cells may come from the graft donor. The CDR3 runs from the conserved cysteine through the conserved F or W. The D gene is left open where the match is weak. Not every row has a clone size; where given, it reads once, few, many or a size class.

CDR3aa	CDR3nt	v_gene	j_gene	d_gene	abundance
CASSQVAGGSSSYNEQFF	TGCGCCAGCAGCCAGGTAGCGGGGGGCTCCTCCTCCTACAATGAGCAGTTCTTC	TRBV4-1	TRBJ2-1	TRBD2	many
CASSNHRDYADTQYF	TGTGCCAGCAGCAATCACAGGGACTACGCAGATACGCAGTATTTT	TRBV21-1	TRBJ2-3	NA	NA
CASSSTTARNIQYF	TGTGCCAGCAGCTCTACGACAGCCAGAAACATTCAGTACTTC	TRBV7-6	TRBJ2-4	NA	NA
CSATWPGQGGEAFF	TGCAGTGCTACATGGCCGGGACAGGGTGGTGAAGCTTTCTTT	TRBV20-1	TRBJ1-1	TRBD1	many
CASSYGGGPYGYTF	TGTGCCAGCTCATACGGAGGGGGTCCGTATGGCTACACCTTC	TRBV18	TRBJ1-2	NA	few
CTSSQDHRTVRSQPQHF	TGCACCAGCAGCCAAGATCACCGGACAGTGAGGAGTCAGCCCCAGCATTTT	TRBV1	TRBJ1-5	NA	many
CASSSPGSSEAFF	TGTGCCAGCAGCTCACCAGGGAGCTCTGAAGCTTTCTTT	TRBV5-5	TRBJ1-1	NA	NA
CATSRDGWIREGSSNQPQHF	TGTGCCACCAGCAGAGATGGCTGGATACGGGAGGGTTCTAGCAATCAGCCCCAGCATTTT	TRBV15	TRBJ1-5	NA	many
CASTGTEVGPGANVLTF	TGTGCCAGCACCGGGACAGAAGTAGGCCCCGGGGCCAACGTCCTGACTTTC	TRBV2	TRBJ2-6	TRBD1	many
CASSPTGMGYSNQPQHF	TGTGCCAGCAGTCCAACAGGGATGGGATATAGCAATCAGCCCCAGCATTTT	TRBV27	TRBJ1-5	NA	many
CASSSNSGTNTGELFF	TGCGCCAGCAGCTCTAATAGCGGAACGAACACCGGGGAGCTGTTTTTT	TRBV5-1	TRBJ2-2	NA	NA
CASSLNRDREVTGELFF	TGTGCCAGCAGCCTAAACCGGGACAGGGAGGTCACCGGGGAGCTGTTTTTT	TRBV7-8	TRBJ2-2	TRBD1	NA
CASSLDRGIFETQYF	TGTGCCAGCAGCCTGGACAGGGGAATCTTCGAGACCCAGTACTTC	TRBV12-3/TRBV12-4	TRBJ2-5	TRBD1	few
CSVEEGFAYNEQFF	TGCAGCGTTGAAGAAGGGTTCGCCTACAATGAGCAGTTCTTC	TRBV29-1	TRBJ2-1	NA	few
CSVEAAGTSEGETQYF	TGCAGCGTTGAAGCTGCCGGGACTAGCGAAGGAGAGACCCAGTACTTC	TRBV29-1	TRBJ2-5	TRBD2	many
CASSYIPPGGNSPLHF	TGTGCCAGCAGCTACATCCCGCCAGGGGGGAATTCACCCCTCCACTTT	TRBV27	TRBJ1-6	TRBD1	NA
CASSFVGPAGELFF	TGTGCCAGCAGTTTTGTGGGGCCAGCCGGGGAGCTGTTTTTT	TRBV12-3/TRBV12-4	TRBJ2-2	NA	many
CASSIPRQGALLGELFF	TGTGCCAGTAGTATACCCAGACAGGGGGCATTACTGGGGGAGCTGTTTTTT	TRBV19	TRBJ2-2	TRBD1	NA
CATSRDPQVLSDGYTF	TGTGCCACCAGCAGAGATCCCCAGGTGCTCTCCGATGGCTACACCTTC	TRBV15	TRBJ1-2	NA	once
CSAHDQGGDTGELFF	TGCAGTGCTCATGACCAGGGTGGGGACACCGGGGAGCTGTTTTTT	TRBV20-1	TRBJ2-2	NA	few
CASSPPGSGNTIYF	TGTGCCAGCAGCCCCCCCGGGTCCGGAAACACCATATATTTT	TRBV7-2	TRBJ1-3	NA	NA
CSVERGERGTYNTGELFF	TGCAGCGTTGAAAGGGGGGAGCGGGGAACGTATAACACCGGGGAGCTGTTTTTT	TRBV29-1	TRBJ2-2	NA	NA
CSVGGLAFPEQYF	TGCAGCGTTGGAGGACTAGCGTTTCCCGAGCAGTACTTC	TRBV29-1	TRBJ2-7	TRBD2	many
CSVEGSGGPETQYF	TGCAGCGTTGAAGGTTCGGGGGGCCCGGAGACCCAGTACTTC	TRBV29-1	TRBJ2-5	NA	few
CASKEGRISTDTQYF	TGTGCCAGCAAGGAGGGCCGTATAAGCACAGATACGCAGTATTTT	TRBV12-3/TRBV12-4	TRBJ2-3	NA	NA
CASRSEGSTETQYF	TGCGCCAGCAGGTCGGAGGGGAGCACGGAGACCCAGTACTTC	TRBV5-1	TRBJ2-5	NA	many
CASSKGRTNEKLFF	TGTGCCAGCAGTAAAGGGAGGACCAATGAAAAACTGTTTTTT	TRBV6-1	TRBJ1-4	NA	many